A selection of T cell receptor beta chains follows, all from one sample in a study of siplizumab effects on memory and regulatory T cells. Using immunoSEQ multiplex PCR, the repertoire was profiled, and TCRdb retains in-frame clones only, with some absent. The sample lists about 100,000 clones, about 91% occurring once. The sequenced sample was CD4+ T cells sorted from blood. The source is a human donor in good health. Some clones in this sample may be carry-over from other donors' samples. Each CDR3 is given with its conserved first and last residue. Each record gives: J gene, D gene, CDR3 length, V gene, clone size, CDR3 protein, CDR3 DNA. A D gene is named only where the DNA matches it firmly. Clone size is not always given. Where it is, it says once, few, many or a class for expanded clones.

TRBJ2-1 | TRBD2 | 15 | TRBV11-2 | few | CASSWGTSGLNEQFF | TGTGCCAGCAGCTGGGGGACTAGCGGTCTCAATGAGCAGTTCTTC
TRBJ2-6 | NA | 16 | TRBV27 | NA | CASSLGRPSGANVLTF | TGTGCCAGCAGCCTAGGACGGCCTTCTGGGGCCAACGTCCTGACTTTC
TRBJ2-2 | TRBD2 | 16 | TRBV25-1 | NA | CASSELGGVSTGELFF | TGTGCCAGCAGTGAATTGGGGGGGGTCAGCACCGGGGAGCTGTTTTTT
TRBJ1-2 | NA | 15 | TRBV7-9 | few | CASSLGAKQGYGYTF | TGTGCCAGCAGCTTAGGGGCCAAACAGGGTTATGGCTACACCTTC
TRBJ2-2 | TRBD2 | 17 | TRBV18 | NA | CASSPFSGSFDTGELFF | TGTGCCAGCTCACCCTTTAGCGGGAGCTTCGACACCGGGGAGCTGTTTTTT
TRBJ2-3 | TRBD2 | 14 | TRBV2 | NA | CASGGLAFTDTQYF | TGTGCCAGCGGGGGACTAGCATTTACAGATACGCAGTATTTT
TRBJ1-1 | NA | 14 | TRBV5-1 | NA | CASSLGLRGTEAFF | TGCGCCAGCAGCTTGGGCTTAAGGGGCACTGAAGCTTTCTTT
TRBJ2-5 | NA | 15 | TRBV5-1 | NA | CASSLEGRPIETQYF | TGCGCCAGCAGCTTGGAGGGCAGACCAATAGAGACCCAGTACTTC
TRBJ1-1 | NA | 13 | TRBV5-4 | once | CASSLAGATEAFF | TGTGCCAGCAGTCTCGCGGGAGCCACTGAAGCTTTCTTT
TRBJ1-1 | NA | 13 | TRBV11-2 | NA | CASSLNGVTEAFF | TGTGCCAGCAGCTTAAATGGGGTTACTGAAGCTTTCTTT
TRBJ2-2 | TRBD2 | 14 | TRBV27 | few | CATSGGRNTGELFF | TGTGCCACCAGCGGGGGTCGGAACACCGGGGAGCTGTTTTTT
TRBJ1-2 | NA | 15 | TRBV28 | once | CASSFWRETNYGYTF | TGTGCCAGCAGTTTTTGGAGAGAGACCAACTATGGCTACACCTTC
TRBJ2-7 | NA | 15 | TRBV6-6 | few | CASRRGEGADYEQYF | TGTGCCAGCAGGAGGGGGGAGGGGGCTGATTACGAGCAGTACTTC
TRBJ2-7 | NA | 11 | TRBV20-1 | NA | CSAAGEREQYF | TGCAGTGCTGCAGGAGAAAGGGAACAGTACTTC
TRBJ2-7 | NA | 17 | TRBV7-3 | NA | CASNHPQRKARDYEQYF | TGTGCCAGCAACCACCCCCAGCGGAAAGCCCGAGACTACGAGCAGTACTTC
TRBJ2-7 | NA | 15 | TRBV5-1 | NA | CASSLEFGGRGEQYF | TGCGCCAGCAGCTTGGAGTTTGGTGGGAGAGGCGAGCAGTACTTC
TRBJ2-2 | TRBD1 | 16 | TRBV5-6 | NA | CASSPMGTGGTGELFF | TGTGCCAGCAGTCCTATGGGGACAGGCGGCACCGGGGAGCTGTTTTTT
TRBJ2-1 | TRBD2 | 14 | TRBV11-2 | NA | CASSLTGLVREQFF | TGTGCCAGCAGCTTAACGGGACTAGTCCGGGAGCAGTTCTTC
TRBJ1-1 | NA | 17 | TRBV5-1 | NA | CASSLGLLEFMNTEAFF | TGCGCCAGCAGCTTGGGACTTTTGGAGTTCATGAACACTGAAGCTTTCTTT
TRBJ2-7 | NA | 14 | TRBV4-1 | NA | CASSQLARSYEQYF | TGCGCCAGCAGCCAACTAGCGCGGTCCTACGAGCAGTACTTC
TRBJ2-7 | TRBD2 | 15 | TRBV15 | NA | CATTNRAGGLYEQYF | TGTGCCACCACCAATCGAGCGGGAGGCCTCTACGAGCAGTACTTC
TRBJ2-7 | TRBD1 | 15 | TRBV2 | NA | CASTERRDRAYEQYF | TGTGCCAGCACCGAACGAAGGGACAGGGCTTACGAGCAGTACTTC
TRBJ2-2 | TRBD2 | 19 | TRBV7-9 | once | CASSPLGWETSGSGGELFF | TGTGCCAGCAGCCCCCTTGGTTGGGAGACTAGCGGGAGCGGCGGGGAGCTGTTTTTT
TRBJ1-1 | NA | 14 | TRBV19 | few | CASSNPLVNTEAFF | TGTGCCAGTAGTAACCCCCTAGTGAACACTGAAGCTTTCTTT
TRBJ1-4 | NA | 15 | TRBV7-9 | NA | CASSSPRGPNEKLFF | TGTGCCAGCAGCTCCCCCCGCGGACCAAATGAAAAACTGTTTTTT
TRBJ2-3 | TRBD2 | 14 | TRBV11-2 | NA | CASSFLAGVPTQYF | TGTGCCAGCAGCTTTTTGGCGGGGGTGCCTACGCAGTATTTT